This TCR beta chain was captured by sequencing in a study of control samples from healthy donors and cancer patients. Repertoires were generated with immunoSEQ multiplex PCR, while TCRdb's copy carries only in-frame clones and drops some. The table includes about 150,000 clones, 80% to 90% detected once. Trimming pared 5 bases from V and 5 bases from J, leaving 24 bases between. Germline assignment: CDR1 SEHNR and CDR2 FQNEAQ (reference sequence). This CDR3 spans 17 amino acids. The chain links TRBV7-9 to TRBJ2-5, with D possibly being TRBD2 (7 bases). The TCR was taken from a young man in good health. The source material was blood. This chain's CDR3 is CASSQYPWGGAKETQYF. In nucleotides, the CDR3 is TGTGCCAGCAGCCAATACCCGTGGGGGGGCGCGAAGGAGACCCAGTACTTC.